This T cell receptor (beta chain) was identified during a study of cytomegalovirus exposure and HLA in healthy donors. Overall study context: An analysis done earlier identified some 120 million unique TCR beta sequences from around 180 million T cells.

PCR primers comprised 60 Vbeta and 13 Jbeta primers. The assay was immunoSEQ multiplex PCR, and TCRdb's table has in-frame clones only and misses some. The sample has roughly 150,000 clones, over 75% seen once. The V and J ends lost 1 base and 2 bases respectively, with 7 bases between them. This CDR3 region has 14 residues. Looked up from germline, CDR1 is SGHNT and CDR2 is YENEEA. This rearrangement joins TRBV11-3 to TRBJ2-3; the D gene is possibly TRBD1 (5 bases). The sequence was collected from a man aged 25-40 years in good health and CMV-seropositive. The sequencing input was PBMCs. CDR3 nucleotide sequence: TGTGCCAGCAGCTTAGTAGGGGTCACAGATACGCAGTATTTT. Amino acid sequence: CASSLVGVTDTQYF.